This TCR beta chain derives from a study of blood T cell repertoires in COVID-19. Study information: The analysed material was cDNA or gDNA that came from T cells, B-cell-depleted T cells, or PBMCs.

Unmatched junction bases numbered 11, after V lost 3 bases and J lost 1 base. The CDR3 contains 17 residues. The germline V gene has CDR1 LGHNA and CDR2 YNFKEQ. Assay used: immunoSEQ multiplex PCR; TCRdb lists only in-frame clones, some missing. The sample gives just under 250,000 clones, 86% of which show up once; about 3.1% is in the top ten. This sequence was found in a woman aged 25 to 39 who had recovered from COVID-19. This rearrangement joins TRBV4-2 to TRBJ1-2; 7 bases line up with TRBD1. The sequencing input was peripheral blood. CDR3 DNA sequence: TGTGCCAGCAGCCAGAGGACAGGCGTCCCGAGTAACTATGGCTACACCTTC. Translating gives CASSQRTGVPSNYGYTF.